This is a list of T cell receptor beta chains from one sample in a study of response to subunit inactivated influenza vaccine. TCRdb reanalysed the RT-PCR reads using MiXCR and keeps one entry per CDR3 protein. The table has over 400,000 distinct CDR3 sequences, about a tenth seen once. The material was PBMCs from blood, obtained 40 to 50 days after vaccination. These receptors were collected from a man aged 50 or older who received an inactivated influenza vaccine. The CDR3 runs from the conserved cysteine through the conserved F or W. D genes are given only for firm matches. Only some rows state a clone size, as once, few, many or a class for expanded clones.

j_gene: TRBJ2-7
v_gene: TRBV7-2
abundance: many
d_gene: -
CDR3aa: CASSLAGGRYEQYF
CDR3nt: TGTGCCAGCAGCTTAGCGGGAGGACGATACGAGCAGTACTTC

j_gene: TRBJ2-4
v_gene: TRBV20-1
abundance: many
d_gene: TRBD1
CDR3aa: CSATGDAKNIQYF
CDR3nt: TGCAGTGCGACAGGGGACGCCAAAAACATTCAGTACTTC

j_gene: TRBJ1-2
v_gene: TRBV15
abundance: few
d_gene: -
CDR3aa: CATSRDQRDYGYTF
CDR3nt: TGTGCCACCAGCAGAGATCAGCGGGACTATGGCTACACCTTC

j_gene: TRBJ2-7
v_gene: TRBV5-1
abundance: few
d_gene: TRBD1
CDR3aa: CASSSGQGAQEQYF
CDR3nt: TGCGCCAGCAGCTCCGGACAGGGGGCGCAAGAGCAGTACTTC

j_gene: TRBJ1-4
v_gene: TRBV12-3/TRBV12-4
abundance: -
d_gene: -
CDR3aa: CASSPRGLGNEKLFF
CDR3nt: TGTGCCAGCAGCCCAAGGGGGTTGGGTAATGAAAAACTGTTTTTT

j_gene: TRBJ2-7
v_gene: TRBV7-8
abundance: many
d_gene: -
CDR3aa: CASSPGTPSSYEQYF
CDR3nt: TGTGCCAGCAGCCCCGGGACGCCGAGCTCCTACGAGCAGTACTTC

j_gene: TRBJ2-3
v_gene: TRBV4-3
abundance: few
d_gene: TRBD2
CDR3aa: CASSQDGGGGASDTQYF
CDR3nt: TGCGCCAGCAGCCAAGATGGAGGCGGGGGGGCCTCAGATACGCAGTATTTT

j_gene: TRBJ2-2
v_gene: TRBV5-1
abundance: few
d_gene: -
CDR3aa: CASSPAQGATGELFF
CDR3nt: TGCGCCAGCAGCCCGGCACAGGGCGCCACCGGGGAGCTGTTTTTT

j_gene: TRBJ1-6
v_gene: TRBV7-2
abundance: -
d_gene: -
CDR3aa: CASSVLGGENSPLHF
CDR3nt: TGTGCCAGCAGCGTCCTTGGGGGCGAGAATTCACCCCTCCACTTT

j_gene: TRBJ2-3
v_gene: TRBV4-2
abundance: -
d_gene: TRBD2
CDR3aa: CASSQRGGSAADTQYF
CDR3nt: TGTGCCAGCAGCCAGAGGGGCGGGAGTGCCGCAGATACGCAGTATTTT

j_gene: TRBJ2-7
v_gene: TRBV6-1
abundance: few
d_gene: TRBD1
CDR3aa: CASRGQDWEQYF
CDR3nt: TGTGCCAGCAGAGGACAGGACTGGGAGCAGTACTTC

j_gene: TRBJ1-1
v_gene: TRBV6-2/TRBV6-3
abundance: few
d_gene: TRBD1
CDR3aa: CASSTRTGGDTEAFF
CDR3nt: TGTGCCAGCAGTACCCGGACAGGCGGGGACACTGAAGCTTTCTTT

j_gene: TRBJ1-1
v_gene: TRBV20-1
abundance: few
d_gene: -
CDR3aa: CSASQGLGSTNTEAFF
CDR3nt: TGCAGTGCTAGCCAAGGGCTCGGGAGTACGAACACTGAAGCTTTCTTT

j_gene: TRBJ2-7
v_gene: TRBV20-1
abundance: -
d_gene: -
CDR3aa: CSARDRVGEQYF
CDR3nt: TGCAGTGCTAGAGATAGGGTTGGCGAGCAGTACTTC

j_gene: TRBJ2-5
v_gene: TRBV4-1
abundance: few
d_gene: TRBD2
CDR3aa: CASSLRTSGGEETQYF
CDR3nt: TGCGCCAGCAGCCTTCGGACTAGCGGGGGGGAAGAGACCCAGTACTTC

j_gene: TRBJ2-1
v_gene: TRBV7-3
abundance: -
d_gene: TRBD2
CDR3aa: CASSKTGGTRAFEQFF
CDR3nt: TGTGCCAGCAGCAAAACCGGGGGGACTAGGGCTTTCGAGCAGTTCTTC

j_gene: TRBJ1-2
v_gene: TRBV12-3/TRBV12-4
abundance: many
d_gene: -
CDR3aa: CASKDEVYGYTF
CDR3nt: TGTGCCAGCAAGGACGAAGTCTATGGCTACACCTTC

j_gene: TRBJ2-2
v_gene: TRBV10-3
abundance: few
d_gene: TRBD1
CDR3aa: CAIRGQGGTGELFF
CDR3nt: TGTGCCATCAGAGGACAGGGGGGTACCGGGGAGCTGTTTTTT

j_gene: TRBJ2-7
v_gene: TRBV20-1
abundance: -
d_gene: -
CDR3aa: CSDTPAGSYEQYF
CDR3nt: TGCAGTGACACGCCGGCGGGTTCCTACGAGCAGTACTTC

j_gene: TRBJ2-2
v_gene: TRBV7-9
abundance: -
d_gene: -
CDR3aa: CASSLALIGELFF
CDR3nt: TGTGCCAGCAGCTTAGCCCTCATAGGGGAGCTGTTTTTT

j_gene: TRBJ2-7
v_gene: TRBV20-1
abundance: -
d_gene: TRBD2
CDR3aa: CSASGGGTPYEQYF
CDR3nt: TGCAGTGCTAGTGGCGGGGGGACCCCCTACGAGCAGTACTTC

j_gene: TRBJ2-2
v_gene: TRBV12-3/TRBV12-4
abundance: few
d_gene: -
CDR3aa: CASSPYPPGANTGELFF
CDR3nt: TGTGCCAGCAGCCCCTACCCGCCAGGCGCGAACACCGGGGAGCTGTTTTTT

j_gene: TRBJ2-1
v_gene: TRBV9
abundance: few
d_gene: TRBD2
CDR3aa: CASSDPASREFNEQFF
CDR3nt: TGTGCCAGCAGCGACCCGGCCTCGCGGGAGTTTAATGAGCAGTTCTTC

j_gene: TRBJ1-5
v_gene: TRBV24-1
abundance: few
d_gene: TRBD1
CDR3aa: CATSTGVQQPQHF
CDR3nt: TGTGCCACCTCGACAGGGGTGCAACAGCCCCAGCATTTT

j_gene: TRBJ2-7
v_gene: TRBV4-2
abundance: -
d_gene: -
CDR3aa: CASSQVGPDEQYF
CDR3nt: TGTGCCAGCAGCCAAGTCGGGCCGGACGAGCAGTACTTC

j_gene: TRBJ2-3
v_gene: TRBV5-6
abundance: few
d_gene: -
CDR3aa: CASSPLAVSTDTQYF
CDR3nt: TGTGCCAGCAGCCCATTAGCGGTTAGCACAGATACGCAGTATTTT

j_gene: TRBJ2-1
v_gene: TRBV27
abundance: -
d_gene: TRBD2
CDR3aa: CASSSGTSGTNEQFF
CDR3nt: TGTGCCAGCAGTTCCGGGACTAGCGGGACCAATGAGCAGTTCTTC

j_gene: TRBJ1-6
v_gene: TRBV11-2
abundance: few
d_gene: -
CDR3aa: CASSLSPPGGGWLTYNSPLHF
CDR3nt: TGTGCCAGCAGCTTATCCCCCCCGGGGGGCGGATGGCTCACCTATAATTCACCCCTCCACTTT

j_gene: TRBJ1-1
v_gene: TRBV20-1
abundance: few
d_gene: -
CDR3aa: CSARAGMTEAFF
CDR3nt: TGCAGTGCTAGGGCAGGGATGACTGAAGCTTTCTTT

j_gene: TRBJ2-5
v_gene: TRBV11-3
abundance: once
d_gene: TRBD2
CDR3aa: CASTGLAGDWGYQETQYF
CDR3nt: TGTGCCAGCACCGGACTAGCGGGAGATTGGGGGTACCAAGAGACCCAGTACTTC

j_gene: TRBJ2-1
v_gene: TRBV7-8
abundance: -
d_gene: -
CDR3aa: CASSLALADEQFF
CDR3nt: TGTGCCAGCAGCTTGGCATTAGCGGATGAGCAGTTCTTC

j_gene: TRBJ2-1
v_gene: TRBV5-1
abundance: many
d_gene: -
CDR3aa: CASSGRDGYNEQFF
CDR3nt: TGCGCCAGCAGCGGACGGGACGGGTACAATGAGCAGTTCTTC

j_gene: TRBJ2-7
v_gene: TRBV20-1
abundance: -
d_gene: TRBD2
CDR3aa: CSARDVRGGLSEQYF
CDR3nt: TGCAGTGCTAGAGACGTACGGGGGGGCCTTAGCGAGCAGTACTTC

j_gene: TRBJ2-7
v_gene: TRBV5-1
abundance: many
d_gene: TRBD2
CDR3aa: CASSLGSWGLAGYEQYF
CDR3nt: TGCGCCAGCAGCTTGGGGAGTTGGGGACTAGCGGGATACGAGCAGTACTTC

j_gene: TRBJ2-7
v_gene: TRBV3-1
abundance: few
d_gene: -
CDR3aa: CASSQSPYEQYF
CDR3nt: TGTGCCAGCAGCCAGTCCCCCTACGAGCAGTACTTC

j_gene: TRBJ1-1
v_gene: TRBV7-9
abundance: many
d_gene: -
CDR3aa: CASSLESYGEGEAFF
CDR3nt: TGTGCCAGCAGCTTAGAATCTTATGGGGAGGGTGAAGCTTTCTTT

j_gene: TRBJ2-3
v_gene: TRBV6-5
abundance: -
d_gene: -
CDR3aa: CASSYGTADTQYF
CDR3nt: TGTGCCAGCAGTTACGGAACCGCAGATACGCAGTATTTT

j_gene: TRBJ2-7
v_gene: TRBV29-1
abundance: many
d_gene: -
CDR3aa: CSAAGQLDSYEQYF
CDR3nt: TGCAGCGCCGCGGGACAGCTAGATAGCTACGAGCAGTACTTC

j_gene: TRBJ1-1
v_gene: TRBV20-1
abundance: many
d_gene: -
CDR3aa: CSARLIGGGTEAFF
CDR3nt: TGCAGTGCTAGACTGATTGGCGGGGGCACTGAAGCTTTCTTT

j_gene: TRBJ2-1
v_gene: TRBV29-1
abundance: many
d_gene: -
CDR3aa: CSVGFGDEQFF
CDR3nt: TGCAGCGTCGGGTTTGGGGATGAGCAGTTCTTC

j_gene: TRBJ2-7
v_gene: TRBV7-9
abundance: few
d_gene: -
CDR3aa: CASSPGTHYEQYF
CDR3nt: TGTGCCAGCAGCCCCGGGACACACTACGAGCAGTACTTC